This T cell receptor beta chain is drawn from a study of blood T cell repertoires in COVID-19. About the study: The analysed material was cDNA or gDNA that came from T cells, B-cell-depleted T cells, or PBMCs.

CDR1 and CDR2 (germline): SGHRS, YFSETQ. V lost 2 bases to trimming and J lost 0 bases, with 10 bases between them. The CDR3 is 15 residues long. Using immunoSEQ multiplex PCR, the repertoire was profiled, and TCRdb retains in-frame clones only, with some absent. The data contain fewer than 150,000 clones, about 86% of them singletons. Specimen: peripheral blood. The chain is built from TRBV5-1 and TRBJ2-3, with TRBD2 as a possible D gene (7 bases). The TCR was taken from a woman aged 35 to 49 with acute or convalescent COVID-19. The CDR3 reads CASSLRGGSTDTQYF. For the CDR3, the DNA is TGCGCCAGCAGCTTAAGGGGGGGTAGCACAGATACGCAGTATTTT.